Listed here are 13 T cell receptor beta chains from one sample, sequenced in a study of T cell changes during pregnancy in multiple sclerosis. Some clones are missing from TCRdb's copy, which holds only in-frame ones; the method was immunoSEQ multiplex PCR. The data show over 50,000 clones, with 93% seen just once and under 2% held by the top ten. This specimen consisted of peripheral blood, obtained in the second trimester of pregnancy. The source of these receptors is a female donor with multiple sclerosis, enrolled in a pregnancy study.

CDR3 loop: CASSIEDTGSYTF. The DNA for the CDR3 is TGTGCCAGTAGTATAGAGGATACAGGGAGCTACACCTTC. The V and J genes are TRBV19 and TRBJ1-2; D perhaps matches TRBD1 (6 bases). This CDR3 is 13 amino acids long. Per germline, CDR1 LNHDA and CDR2 SQIVND (reference sequence). Trimming cost V 0 bases and J 9 bases, with 11 bases left between them.

This clone appeared once. This chain links TRBV29-1 with TRBJ1-1; D is possibly TRBD1 (5 bases). CDR3 length: 12 amino acids. Germline loops: CDR1 SQVTM, CDR2 ANQGSEA. V gave up 3 bases and J gave up 6 bases, with 11 bases separating them. CDR3 protein: CSVEGQGPEAFF. In nucleotides, the CDR3 is TGCAGCGTTGAGGGGCAGGGCCCTGAAGCTTTCTTT.

The rearrangement uses TRBV4-3 and TRBJ2-1; possibly TRBD1 for D (6 bases). The V gene's germline CDR1 is LGHNA and CDR2 YSLEER. V was clipped by 3 bases and J by 0 bases, with 9 bases between them. This CDR3 has 15 amino acids. The CDR3 coding sequence is TGCGCCAGCAGCCACGACAGGAGCTCCTACAATGAGCAGTTCTTC. Encoded protein: CASSHDRSSYNEQFF.

V and J are TRBV9 and TRBJ2-7; 9 nucleotides line up with TRBD2. J gave up 4 bases and V 6 bases, and 11 bases lay outside the gene matches. This CDR3 is built from 15 residues. Germline V CDR1 and CDR2: SGDLS, YYNGEE. CDR3 DNA: TGTGCCAGCACCCCGGGGCTAGCGGGACAGTACGAGCAGTACTTC. It is translated as CASTPGLAGQYEQYF.

This clone was seen only once. V usage is TRBV27 and J usage is TRBJ2-7; D is unclear. The CDR3 consists of 13 residues. Trimming pared 2 bases from V and 2 bases from J, leaving 7 bases between. Germline V lookup: CDR1 MNHEY, CDR2 SMNVEV (reference sequence). CDR3 in DNA: TGTGCCAGCAGTTTAACAGAGACCTACGAGCAGTACTTC. It codes for CASSLTETYEQYF.

This chain uses TRBV5-6 with TRBJ1-1; 8 positions agree with TRBD1. With V trimmed by 0 bases and J by 6 bases, 10 bases remained unmatched. This CDR3 is built from 16 residues. CDR1 and CDR2 from the germline V gene are SGHDT and YYEEEE. The CDR3 reads CASSLVDREFMAEAFF. CDR3 in DNA: TGTGCCAGCAGCTTGGTGGACAGGGAATTTATGGCTGAAGCTTTCTTT.

V usage is TRBV6-1 and J usage is TRBJ2-7; D is possibly TRBD2 (6 bases). The germline V gene encodes CDR1 MNHNS and CDR2 SASEGT. The germline V and J ends were trimmed by 10 bases and 3 bases, with 16 bases remaining between them. The CDR3 is 13 residues long. CDR3 sequence (DNA): TGTGCCACCGGACTATACGAAAGCTACGAGCAGTACTTC. Its protein product is CATGLYESYEQYF.

This chain links TRBV28 with TRBJ2-7, with TRBD2 as a possible D gene (5 bases). The CDR3 sequence is 17 residues long. V lost 1 base and J lost 0, with 16 bases in between. CDR1 and CDR2 (germline): MDHEN, SYDVKM. The CDR3 is CASSLLVRRVSSYEQYF. The CDR3 DNA follows: TGTGCCAGCAGTTTATTGGTACGGCGGGTAAGCTCCTACGAGCAGTACTTC.

This chain uses TRBV5-1 with TRBJ1-3; no reliable D call. The germline V and J ends were trimmed by 3 bases and 0 bases, with 10 bases remaining between them. CDR3 size: 15 residues. The germline CDR1 and CDR2 sequences are SGHRS and YFSETQ. The DNA of the CDR3 is TGCGCCAGCAGCTCGAGGGCGAGCTCTGGAAACACCATATATTTT. Translating gives CASSSRASSGNTIYF.

V and J are TRBV30 and TRBJ2-7, with 8 bases that match TRBD1. The V segment lost 2 bases and the J segment 6 bases; nucleotides outside the gene matches: 6. CDR3 length equals 13 residues. Germline loops: CDR1 GTSNPN, CDR2 SVGIG (reference sequence). The CDR3 loop reads CAWSIGQGFEQYF. The CDR3 coding sequence is TGTGCCTGGAGTATTGGACAGGGCTTCGAGCAGTACTTC.

CDR3 in amino acids: CATSSGGDEKLFF. As DNA, the CDR3 is TGTGCCACCTCGTCAGGGGGCGACGAAAAACTGTTTTTT. This chain uses TRBV6-5 with TRBJ1-4, with TRBD1 matching 8 bases. CDR3 size: 13 residues. Germline CDR1 is MNHEY and CDR2 is SVGAGI. V shed 10 bases, J shed 8 bases, and the junction held 9 bases outside the gene matches.

This chain connects TRBV7-3 to TRBJ1-1, with 9 nucleotides matching TRBD1. Germline CDR1 and CDR2: SGHTA and FQGTGA. V shed 5 bases, J shed 2 bases, and the junction held 3 bases outside the gene matches. The CDR3 runs 14 residues. CDR3 region: CASSRTGGNTEAFF. The CDR3 DNA reads as TGTGCCAGCAGCCGAACAGGGGGCAACACTGAAGCTTTCTTT.

V and J are TRBV11-3 and TRBJ2-3; D perhaps matches TRBD2 (6 bases). V was clipped by 6 bases and J by 2 bases, with 15 bases between them. The CDR3 sequence is 15 residues long. CDR1 SGHNT and CDR2 YENEEA come from the germline V gene. The CDR3 protein is CASRQGTSPTDTQYF. The CDR3 coding sequence is TGTGCCAGCAGACAAGGCACTAGCCCCACAGATACGCAGTATTTT.